This T cell receptor beta chain was found in a study of blood T cells in healthy people across ages. At the level of the study: T cells yielded about one barcoded beta molecule per two cells through template switching.

Only one count was recorded for this clonotype. This CDR3 has 14 amino acids. Deletions cut 5 bases from V and 7 bases from J, with 14 bases between. Then a second PCR, running roughly 7 to 11 cycles, was carried out with a sample-barcoded 5' primer and a J-beta primer mix. MiXCR, applied by TCRdb to the 5' RACE reads, yields one record per CDR3 protein. The top ten clones hold roughly 18% of a sample with over 600,000 distinct CDR3 sequences, around 45% of them seen once. Researchers report isolating at least 7 million PBMCs per sample. V gene TRBV12-3 or TRBV12-4 combines with J gene TRBJ1-4, with D possibly being TRBD1 (5 bases). This clonotype was obtained from a man aged 80 or over in good health. The sequenced material came from blood. The CDR3 region is CASSVPGRGEKLFF. The CDR3 DNA reads TGTGCCAGCAGTGTCCCCGGGAGGGGTGAAAAACTGTTTTTT.